The 2 T cell receptor beta chains below come from one sample, sequenced in a study of HIV-infected children after antiretroviral therapy interruption. Treatment here: PENTA 11 planned treatment interruption arm or continuous ART arm. Unique molecular identifiers were included in an RNA-based 3' RACE TCR library. From the 3' RACE reads, TCRdb called clonotypes with MiXCR, one entry per CDR3 protein. The data hold around 41,000 distinct CDR3 sequences, with under 8% observed a single time. Specimen: CD45RA+ CD4+ T cells from PBMCs, pooled from several time points, collected from a donor given antiretroviral therapy, either interrupted or continuous. Subset of the sample: naive CD4+ CD45RA+ CD45RO- T cells. Every receptor here comes from a pool of human donors with HIV.

This clonotype showed up many times. The chain joins TRBV12-3 or TRBV12-4 to TRBJ1-5; 7 nucleotides agree with TRBD1. CDR3 size: 15 residues. Trimming took 5 bases from V and 11 from J; bases not matched to a gene: 15. The CDR3 reads CASSPRRGGPSAQHF. CDR3 sequence (DNA): TGTGCCAGCAGTCCTCGCAGGGGGGGCCCATCGGCCCAGCATTTT.

Many counts were recorded for this clonotype. This chain links TRBV5-1 with TRBJ2-5; D gene ambiguous. The CDR3 is made up of 14 amino acids. Germline assignment: CDR1 SGHRS and CDR2 YFSETQ. The V and J ends lost 0 bases and 1 base respectively, with 7 bases between them. The CDR3 is CASSLVSAQETQYF. The DNA of the CDR3 is TGCGCCAGCAGCTTGGTGTCAGCCCAAGAGACCCAGTACTTC.